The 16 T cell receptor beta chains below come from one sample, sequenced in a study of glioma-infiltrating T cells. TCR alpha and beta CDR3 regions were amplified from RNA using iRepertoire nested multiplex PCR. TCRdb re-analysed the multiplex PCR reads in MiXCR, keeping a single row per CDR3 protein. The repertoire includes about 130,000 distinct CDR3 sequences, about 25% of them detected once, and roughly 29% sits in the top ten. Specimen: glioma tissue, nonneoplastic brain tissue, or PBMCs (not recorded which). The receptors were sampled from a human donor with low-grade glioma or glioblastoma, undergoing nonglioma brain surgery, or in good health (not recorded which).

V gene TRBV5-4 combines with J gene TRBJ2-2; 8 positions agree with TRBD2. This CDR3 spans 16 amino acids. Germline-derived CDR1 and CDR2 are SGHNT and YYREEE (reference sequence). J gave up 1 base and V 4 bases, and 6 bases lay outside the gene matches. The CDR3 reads CASSPPSGRNTGELFF. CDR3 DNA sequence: TGTGCCAGCAGCCCTCCTAGCGGGCGGAACACCGGGGAGCTGTTTTTT. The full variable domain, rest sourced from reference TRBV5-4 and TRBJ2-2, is ETGVTQSPTHLIKTRGQQVTLRCSSQSGHNTVSWYQQALGQGPQFIFQYYREEENGRGNFPPRFSGLQFPNYSSELNVNALELDDSALYLCASSPPSGRNTGELFFGEGSRLTVL.

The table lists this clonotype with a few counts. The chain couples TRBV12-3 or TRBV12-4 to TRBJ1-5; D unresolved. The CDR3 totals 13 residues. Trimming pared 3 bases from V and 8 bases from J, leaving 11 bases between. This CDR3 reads CASSFSLSEPQHF. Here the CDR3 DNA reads TGTGCCAGCAGTTTCAGTCTTTCTGAGCCCCAGCATTTT.

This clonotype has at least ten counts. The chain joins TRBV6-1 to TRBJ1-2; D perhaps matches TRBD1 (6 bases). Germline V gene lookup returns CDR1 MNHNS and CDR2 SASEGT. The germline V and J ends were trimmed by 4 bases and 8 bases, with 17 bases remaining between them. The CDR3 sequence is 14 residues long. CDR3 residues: CASSGQQGSDGYTF. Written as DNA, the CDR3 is TGTGCCAGCAGTGGCCAACAGGGATCTGACGGCTACACCTTC.

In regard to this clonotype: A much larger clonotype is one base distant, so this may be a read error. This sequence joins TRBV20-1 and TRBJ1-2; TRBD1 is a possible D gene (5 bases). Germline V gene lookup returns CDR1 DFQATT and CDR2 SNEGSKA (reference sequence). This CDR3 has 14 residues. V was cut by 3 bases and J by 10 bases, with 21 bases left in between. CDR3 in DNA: TGCAGTGCTAGGCCTGGCAAAAGAGGGGTTGACTACACCTTC. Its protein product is CSARPGKRGVDYTF.

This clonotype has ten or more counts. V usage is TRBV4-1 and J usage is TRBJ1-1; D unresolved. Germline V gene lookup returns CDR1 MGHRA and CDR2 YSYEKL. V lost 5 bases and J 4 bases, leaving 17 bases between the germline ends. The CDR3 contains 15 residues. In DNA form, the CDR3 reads TGCGCCAGCAGCACGCCTGAGGGCAAGGGCACTGAAGCTTTCTTT. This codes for CASSTPEGKGTEAFF.

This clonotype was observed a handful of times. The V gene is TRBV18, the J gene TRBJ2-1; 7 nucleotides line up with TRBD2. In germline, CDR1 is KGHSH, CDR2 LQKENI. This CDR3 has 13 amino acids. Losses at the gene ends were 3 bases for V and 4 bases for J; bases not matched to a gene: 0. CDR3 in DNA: TGTGCCAGCTCACCGGGGGGGTACAATGAGCAGTTCTTC. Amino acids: CASSPGGYNEQFF. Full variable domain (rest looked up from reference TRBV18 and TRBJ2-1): NAGVMQNPRHLVRRRGQEARLRCSPMKGHSHVYWYRQLPEEGLKFMVYLQKENIIDESGMPKERFSAEFPKEGPSILRIQQVVRGDSAAYFCASSPGGYNEQFFGPGTRLTVL.

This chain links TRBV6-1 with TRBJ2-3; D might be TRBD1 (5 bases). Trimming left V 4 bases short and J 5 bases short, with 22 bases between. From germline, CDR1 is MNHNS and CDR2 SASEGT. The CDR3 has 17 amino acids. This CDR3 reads CASSALSDSPRGDTQYF. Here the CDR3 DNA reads TGTGCCAGCAGTGCACTGAGTGACAGCCCTCGCGGAGATACGCAGTATTTT.

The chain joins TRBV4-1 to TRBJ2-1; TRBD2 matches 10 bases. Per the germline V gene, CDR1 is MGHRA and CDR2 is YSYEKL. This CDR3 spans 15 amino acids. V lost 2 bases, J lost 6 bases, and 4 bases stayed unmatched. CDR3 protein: CASSQLAGVLNEQFF. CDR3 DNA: TGCGCCAGCAGCCAACTAGCGGGGGTGCTCAATGAGCAGTTCTTC.

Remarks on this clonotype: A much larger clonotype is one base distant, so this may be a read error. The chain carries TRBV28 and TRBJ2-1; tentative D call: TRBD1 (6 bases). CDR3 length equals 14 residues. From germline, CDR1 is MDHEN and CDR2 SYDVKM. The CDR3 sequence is CASSSGALYNEQLF. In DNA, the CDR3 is TGTGCCAGCAGTTCAGGGGCCTTATACAATGAGCAGTTATTC.

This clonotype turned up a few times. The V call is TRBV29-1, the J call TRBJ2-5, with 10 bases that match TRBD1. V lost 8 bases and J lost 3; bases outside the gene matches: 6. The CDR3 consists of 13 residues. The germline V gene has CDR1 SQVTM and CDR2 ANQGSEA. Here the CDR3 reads CSLTGQGKETQYF. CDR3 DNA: TGCAGCTTGACGGGACAGGGGAAAGAGACCCAGTACTTC.

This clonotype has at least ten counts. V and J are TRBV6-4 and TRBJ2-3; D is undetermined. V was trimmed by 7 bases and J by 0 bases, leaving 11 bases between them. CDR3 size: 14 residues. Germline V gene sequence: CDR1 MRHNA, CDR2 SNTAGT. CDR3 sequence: CASKDDLSTDTQYF. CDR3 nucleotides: TGTGCCAGCAAGGACGACCTTAGCACAGATACGCAGTATTTT.

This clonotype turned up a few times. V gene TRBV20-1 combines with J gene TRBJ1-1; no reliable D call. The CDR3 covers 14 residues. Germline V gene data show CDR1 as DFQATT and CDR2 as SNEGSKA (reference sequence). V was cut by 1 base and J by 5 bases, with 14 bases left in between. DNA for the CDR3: TGCAGTGCTAGAGTCTCCGGGGTAGGGACTGAAGCTTTCTTT. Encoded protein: CSARVSGVGTEAFF.

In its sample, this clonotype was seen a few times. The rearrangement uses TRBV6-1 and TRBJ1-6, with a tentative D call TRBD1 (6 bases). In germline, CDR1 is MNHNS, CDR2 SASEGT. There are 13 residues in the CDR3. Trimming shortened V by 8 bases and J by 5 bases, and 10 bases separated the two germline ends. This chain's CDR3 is CASQGRHNSPLHF. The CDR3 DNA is TGTGCCAGCCAGGGGCGGCATAATTCACCCCTCCACTTT.

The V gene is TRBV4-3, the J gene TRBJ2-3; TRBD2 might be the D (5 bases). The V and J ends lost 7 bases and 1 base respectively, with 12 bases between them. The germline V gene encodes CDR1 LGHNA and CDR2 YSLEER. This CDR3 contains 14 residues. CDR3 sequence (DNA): TGCGCCAGCATTGAGGGTTCGGGCACAGATACGCAGTATTTT. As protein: CASIEGSGTDTQYF.

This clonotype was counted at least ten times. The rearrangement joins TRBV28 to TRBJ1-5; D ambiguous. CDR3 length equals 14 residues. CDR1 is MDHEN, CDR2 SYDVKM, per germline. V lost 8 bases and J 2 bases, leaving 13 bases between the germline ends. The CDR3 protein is CASGDTRGNQPQHF. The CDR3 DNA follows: TGTGCCAGCGGAGACACACGAGGCAATCAGCCCCAGCATTTT.

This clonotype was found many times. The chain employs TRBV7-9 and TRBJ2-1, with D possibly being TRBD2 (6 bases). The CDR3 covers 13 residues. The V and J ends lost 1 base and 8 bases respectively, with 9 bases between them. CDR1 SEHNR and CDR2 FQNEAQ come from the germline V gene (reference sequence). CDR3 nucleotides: TGTGCCAGCAGCTTAGGGGGGGTCGATGAGCAGTTCTTC. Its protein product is CASSLGGVDEQFF.